This TCR beta chain was captured in a study of radiotherapy plus CTLA-4 blockade in lung cancer. Overall study results and limits: Subsequent to radiotherapy plus ipilimumab, tumor-derived TCR clones underwent expansion in blood.

As for this clone: Its antigen is as yet unknown.

From germline, CDR1 is SNHLY and CDR2 FYNNEI. Trimming removed 6 bases from V and 5 bases from J; junction bases left unmatched: 9. The CDR3 contains 15 residues. The assay was immunoSEQ multiplex PCR, and TCRdb's table has in-frame clones only and misses some. The sample has around 80,000 clones, more than 80% seen once. Ipilimumab-mediated CTLA-4 blockade plus focal radiation was given to patients having chemo-refractory metastatic non-small-cell lung cancer. Source: peripheral blood, taken from a patient treated with radiotherapy plus ipilimumab. The chain couples TRBV2 to TRBJ2-3; 9 bases agree with TRBD1. The TCR was taken from a human donor with non-small cell lung cancer who had stable disease on radiotherapy plus ipilimumab. The CDR3 sequence: CASRPTGGRGDTQYF. The CDR3 DNA is TGTGCCAGCAGACCGACAGGGGGGCGTGGAGATACGCAGTATTTT.